This entry describes one TCR beta chain. The data originate from a study of control samples from healthy donors and cancer patients. Libraries were prepared by immunoSEQ multiplex PCR; TCRdb keeps only in-frame clonotypes and omits some of them. Of 150,000 or so clones in the sample, 85% to 95% were seen once. The CDR3 consists of 19 residues. V shed 1 base and J 5 bases; nucleotides not matched to a gene: 12. The germline V gene encodes CDR1 SGDLS and CDR2 YYNGEE. Source material: PBMCs. The sequence derives from a man aged 55 to 70 with colorectal cancer. The rearrangement links TRBV9 to TRBJ2-2; TRBD1 agrees at 12 bases. CDR3 nucleotide sequence: TGTGCCAGCAGCGTACTTCTAGTCCCGGGACAGGGGGCTACCGGGGAGCTGTTTTTT. Protein sequence: CASSVLLVPGQGATGELFF.